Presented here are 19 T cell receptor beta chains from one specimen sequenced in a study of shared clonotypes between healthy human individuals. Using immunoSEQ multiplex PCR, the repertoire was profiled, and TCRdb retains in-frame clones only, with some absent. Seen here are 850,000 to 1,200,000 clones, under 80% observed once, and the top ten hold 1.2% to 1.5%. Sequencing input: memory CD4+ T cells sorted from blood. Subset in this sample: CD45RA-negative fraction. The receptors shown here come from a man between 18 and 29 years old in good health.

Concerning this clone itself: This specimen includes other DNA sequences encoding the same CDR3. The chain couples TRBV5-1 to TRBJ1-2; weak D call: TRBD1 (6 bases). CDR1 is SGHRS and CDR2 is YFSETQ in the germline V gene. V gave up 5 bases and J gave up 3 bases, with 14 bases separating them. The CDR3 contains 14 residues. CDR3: CASRDPSGDYGYTF. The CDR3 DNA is TGCGCCAGCAGAGACCCCTCAGGGGACTATGGCTACACCTTC.

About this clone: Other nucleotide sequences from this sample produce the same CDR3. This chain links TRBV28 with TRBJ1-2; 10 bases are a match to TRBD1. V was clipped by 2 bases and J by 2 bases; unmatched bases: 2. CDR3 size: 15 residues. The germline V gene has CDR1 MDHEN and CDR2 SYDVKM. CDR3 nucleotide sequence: TGTGCCAGCAGTTTACCGGGACAGGGGAACTATGGCTACACCTTC. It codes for CASSLPGQGNYGYTF.

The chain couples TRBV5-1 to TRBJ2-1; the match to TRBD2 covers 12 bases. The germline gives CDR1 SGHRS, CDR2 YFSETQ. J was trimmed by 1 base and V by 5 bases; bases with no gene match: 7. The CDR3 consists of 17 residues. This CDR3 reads CASSPTTSGGSYNEQFF. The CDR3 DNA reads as TGCGCCAGCAGTCCGACGACTAGCGGGGGTTCCTACAATGAGCAGTTCTTC.

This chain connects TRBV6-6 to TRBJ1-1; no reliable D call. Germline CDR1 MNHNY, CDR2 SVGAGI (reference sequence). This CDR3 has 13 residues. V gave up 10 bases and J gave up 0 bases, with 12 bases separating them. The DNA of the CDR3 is TGTGCCACCCTGATCGGGTTGAACACTGAAGCTTTCTTT. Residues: CATLIGLNTEAFF.

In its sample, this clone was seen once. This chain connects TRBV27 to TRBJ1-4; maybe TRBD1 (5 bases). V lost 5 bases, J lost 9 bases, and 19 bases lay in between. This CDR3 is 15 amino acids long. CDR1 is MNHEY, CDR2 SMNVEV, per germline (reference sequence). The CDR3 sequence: CASSSQGTKPKKLFF. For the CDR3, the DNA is TGTGCCAGCAGTAGCCAGGGCACTAAGCCCAAAAAACTGTTTTTT.

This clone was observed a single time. The CDR3, as DNA: TGTGCCAGCAGCCCTGGACAGAAAAATGAAAAACTGTTTTTT. Protein sequence: CASSPGQKNEKLFF. The J gene is TRBJ1-4, the V gene TRBV7-2; tentatively, D is TRBD1 (6 bases). The CDR3 contains 14 residues. CDR1 is SGHTA, CDR2 FQGNSA, per germline. Trimming removed 5 bases from V and 5 bases from J, with 12 bases in between.

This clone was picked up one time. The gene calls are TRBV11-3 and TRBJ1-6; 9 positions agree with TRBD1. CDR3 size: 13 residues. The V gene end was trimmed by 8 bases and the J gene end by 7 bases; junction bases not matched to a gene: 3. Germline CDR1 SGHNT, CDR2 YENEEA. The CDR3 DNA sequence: TGTGCCAGCGTAGGACAGGGGAATTCACCCCTCCACTTT. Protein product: CASVGQGNSPLHF. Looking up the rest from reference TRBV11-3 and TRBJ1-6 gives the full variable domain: EAGVVQSPRYKIIEKKQPVAFWCNPISGHNTLYWYLQNLGQGPELLIRYENEEAVDDSQLPKDRFSAERLKGVDSTLKIQPAELGDSAVYLCASVGQGNSPLHFGNGTRLTVT.

CDR3 nucleotide sequence: TGTGCCAGCAGATCTCCGGGACAGGTGGTTAGCAATCAGCCCCAGCATTTT. Its protein product is CASRSPGQVVSNQPQHF. The chain joins TRBV28 to TRBJ1-5, with 8 bases matching TRBD1. The germline CDR1 and CDR2 sequences are MDHEN and SYDVKM. J was trimmed by 0 bases and V by 6 bases; bases with no gene match: 10. CDR3 length equals 17 residues. The full variable domain, rest sourced from reference TRBV28 and TRBJ1-5, is DVKVTQSSRYLVKRTGEKVFLECVQDMDHENMFWYRQDPGLGLRLIYFSYDVKMKEKGDIPEGYSVSREKKERFSLILESASTNQTSMYLCASRSPGQVVSNQPQHFGDGTRLSIL.

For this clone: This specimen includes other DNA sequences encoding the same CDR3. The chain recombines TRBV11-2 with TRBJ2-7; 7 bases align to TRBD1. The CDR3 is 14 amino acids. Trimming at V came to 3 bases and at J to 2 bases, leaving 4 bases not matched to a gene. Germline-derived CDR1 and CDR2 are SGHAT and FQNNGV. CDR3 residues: CASSLGQSTYEQYF. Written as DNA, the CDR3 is TGTGCCAGCAGCTTGGGACAGAGTACCTACGAGCAGTACTTC.

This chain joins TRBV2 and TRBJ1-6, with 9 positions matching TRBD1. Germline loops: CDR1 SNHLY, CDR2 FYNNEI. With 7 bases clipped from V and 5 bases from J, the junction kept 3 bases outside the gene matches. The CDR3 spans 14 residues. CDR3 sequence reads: CASMGQGNNSPLHF. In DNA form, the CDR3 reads TGTGCCAGCATGGGACAGGGAAATAATTCACCCCTCCACTTT. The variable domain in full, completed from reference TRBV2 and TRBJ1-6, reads EPEVTQTPSHQVTQMGQEVILRCVPISNHLYFYWYRQILGQKVEFLVSFYNNEISEKSEIFDDQFSVERPDGSNFTLKIRSTKLEDSAMYFCASMGQGNNSPLHFGNGTRLTVT.

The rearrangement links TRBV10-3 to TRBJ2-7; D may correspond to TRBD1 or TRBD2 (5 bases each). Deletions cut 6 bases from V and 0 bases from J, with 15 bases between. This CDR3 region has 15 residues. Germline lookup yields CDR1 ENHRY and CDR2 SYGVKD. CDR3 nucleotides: TGTGCCATCAGGGCTCCGGGACCCAGCTCCTACGAGCAGTACTTC. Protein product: CAIRAPGPSSYEQYF.

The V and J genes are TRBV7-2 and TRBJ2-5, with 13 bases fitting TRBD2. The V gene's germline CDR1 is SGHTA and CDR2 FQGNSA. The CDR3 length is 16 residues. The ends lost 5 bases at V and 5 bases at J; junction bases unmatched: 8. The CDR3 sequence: CASSMTSGGPGETQYF. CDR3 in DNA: TGTGCCAGCAGCATGACTAGCGGGGGGCCAGGGGAGACCCAGTACTTC.

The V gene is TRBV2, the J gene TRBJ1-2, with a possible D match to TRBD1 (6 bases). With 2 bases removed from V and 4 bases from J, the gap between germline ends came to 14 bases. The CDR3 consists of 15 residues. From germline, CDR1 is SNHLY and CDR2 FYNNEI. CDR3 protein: CASSESAGTFYGYTF. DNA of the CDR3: TGTGCCAGCAGTGAATCGGCAGGGACATTCTATGGCTACACCTTC.

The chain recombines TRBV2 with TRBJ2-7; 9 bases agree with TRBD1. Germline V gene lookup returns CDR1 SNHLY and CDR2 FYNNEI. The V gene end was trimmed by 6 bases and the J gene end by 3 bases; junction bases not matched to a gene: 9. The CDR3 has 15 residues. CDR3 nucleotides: TGTGCCAGCAGATGGGTGGGGACAGGGATCTACGAGCAGTACTTC. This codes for CASRWVGTGIYEQYF. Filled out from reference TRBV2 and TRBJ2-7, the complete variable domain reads EPEVTQTPSHQVTQMGQEVILRCVPISNHLYFYWYRQILGQKVEFLVSFYNNEISEKSEIFDDQFSVERPDGSNFTLKIRSTKLEDSAMYFCASRWVGTGIYEQYFGPGTRLTVT.

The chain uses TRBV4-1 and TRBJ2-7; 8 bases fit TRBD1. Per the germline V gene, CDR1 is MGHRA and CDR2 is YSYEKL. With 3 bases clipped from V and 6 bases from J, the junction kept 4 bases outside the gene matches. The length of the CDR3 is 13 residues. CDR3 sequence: CASSQTGVGEQYF. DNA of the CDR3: TGCGCCAGCAGCCAGACAGGGGTTGGCGAGCAGTACTTC.

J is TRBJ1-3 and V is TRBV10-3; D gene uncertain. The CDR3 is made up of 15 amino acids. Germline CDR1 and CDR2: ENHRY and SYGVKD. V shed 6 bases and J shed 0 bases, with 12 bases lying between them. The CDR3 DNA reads TGTGCCATCAGGGCCCCGACGGGCTCTGGAAACACCATATATTTT. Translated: CAIRAPTGSGNTIYF.

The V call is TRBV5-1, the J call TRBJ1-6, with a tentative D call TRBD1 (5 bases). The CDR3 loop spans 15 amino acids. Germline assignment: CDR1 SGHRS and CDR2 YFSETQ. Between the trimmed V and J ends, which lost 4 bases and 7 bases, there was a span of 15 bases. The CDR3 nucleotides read TGCGCCAGCAGCCCCCCTGGGAGGGGAAATTCACCCCTCCACTTT. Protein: CASSPPGRGNSPLHF. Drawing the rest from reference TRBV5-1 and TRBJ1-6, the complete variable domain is KAGVTQTPRYLIKTRGQQVTLSCSPISGHRSVSWYQQTPGQGLQFLFEYFSETQRNKGNFPGRFSGRQFSNSRSEMNVSTLELGDSALYLCASSPPGRGNSPLHFGNGTRLTVT.

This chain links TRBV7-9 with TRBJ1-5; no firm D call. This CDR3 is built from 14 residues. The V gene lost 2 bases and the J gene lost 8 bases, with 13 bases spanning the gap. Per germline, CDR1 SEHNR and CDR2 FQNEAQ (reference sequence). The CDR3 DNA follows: TGTGCCAGCAGCTTAAGCGACTTTATAGAGCCCCAGCATTTT. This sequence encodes CASSLSDFIEPQHF. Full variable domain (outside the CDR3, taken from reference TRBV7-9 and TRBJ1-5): DTGVSQNPRHKITKRGQNVTFRCDPISEHNRLYWYRQTLGQGPEFLTYFQNEAQLEKSRLLSDRFSAERPKGSFSTLEIQRTEQGDSAMYLCASSLSDFIEPQHFGDGTRLSIL.

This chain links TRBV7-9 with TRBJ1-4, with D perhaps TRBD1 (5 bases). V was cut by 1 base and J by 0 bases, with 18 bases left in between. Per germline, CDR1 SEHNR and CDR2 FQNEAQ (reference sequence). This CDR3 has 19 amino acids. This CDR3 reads CASSLVDGGARSTNEKLFF. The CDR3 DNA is TGTGCCAGCAGCTTAGTGGATGGAGGGGCCCGTTCAACTAATGAAAAACTGTTTTTT.